What follows are 23 T cell receptor beta chains derived from one specimen sequenced in a study of cytomegalovirus exposure and HLA in healthy donors. PCR was performed using 60 Vbeta and 13 Jbeta primers. The table came from immunoSEQ multiplex PCR; TCRdb's copy has only in-frame clones and leaves some out. The data show about 140,000 clones, around 80% seen once. The source material was PBMCs. These receptors all come from a man aged 40-49 years in good health and CMV-seronegative.

This sequence joins TRBV5-1 and TRBJ2-2; D is perhaps TRBD2 (6 bases). CDR3 length: 15 residues. Germline V gene sequence: CDR1 SGHRS, CDR2 YFSETQ. Trimming took 1 base from V and 5 from J, leaving 12 bases between them. CDR3 region: CASSLSGRRTGELFF. The DNA of the CDR3 is TGCGCCAGCAGCTTGAGCGGGCGCAGAACCGGGGAGCTGTTTTTT.

The chain joins TRBV7-9 to TRBJ1-6, with D perhaps matching TRBD1 (6 bases). The germline gives CDR1 SEHNR, CDR2 FQNEAQ (reference sequence). This CDR3 contains 14 residues. V was pared by 6 bases and J by 6 bases, with 12 bases between. DNA of the CDR3: TGTGCCAGCAGTTTACAGGGTGTTAATTCACCCCTCCACTTT. Translating gives CASSLQGVNSPLHF. Full variable domain (missing parts from reference TRBV7-9 and TRBJ1-6): DTGVSQNPRHKITKRGQNVTFRCDPISEHNRLYWYRQTLGQGPEFLTYFQNEAQLEKSRLLSDRFSAERPKGSFSTLEIQRTEQGDSAMYLCASSLQGVNSPLHFGNGTRLTVT.

This chain links TRBV2 with TRBJ1-4; possibly TRBD1 for D (6 bases). The germline V gene encodes CDR1 SNHLY and CDR2 FYNNEI. The V end was cut by 8 bases, the J end by 6 bases, with 16 bases between. The CDR3 length is 14 residues. CDR3 sequence (DNA): TGTGCCAGCTCCGACAGGCGTCCGGATGAAAAACTGTTTTTT. Amino acid sequence: CASSDRRPDEKLFF.

The chain uses TRBV5-1 and TRBJ2-3, with 7 positions matching TRBD1. Germline values: CDR1 SGHRS, CDR2 YFSETQ. The trim removed 0 bases at V and 1 base at J, leaving 2 bases unmatched. CDR3 length equals 15 residues. CDR3 DNA: TGCGCCAGCAGCTTGGAGGGGGCCCGCACAGATACGCAGTATTTT. Translated, it gives CASSLEGARTDTQYF.

V usage is TRBV19 and J usage is TRBJ2-3; the D gene is possibly TRBD1 (6 bases). CDR3 length: 15 amino acids. Germline V gene data show CDR1 as LNHDA and CDR2 as SQIVND (reference sequence). V was trimmed by 7 bases and J by 6 bases, leaving 20 bases between them. CDR3 protein: CASTLGTFRSDTQYF. For the CDR3, the DNA is TGTGCCAGTACCCTAGGGACATTCAGGTCCGATACGCAGTATTTT.

This chain joins TRBV6-1 and TRBJ2-5; TRBD2 agrees at 15 bases. The CDR3 covers 18 residues. With V trimmed by 4 bases and J by 5 bases, 11 bases remained unmatched. Per the germline V gene, CDR1 is MNHNS and CDR2 is SASEGT. The CDR3 reads CASSGIPGTSGGWETQYF. Written as DNA, the CDR3 is TGTGCCAGCAGTGGGATTCCCGGGACTAGCGGGGGGTGGGAGACCCAGTACTTC.

This clone was observed a single time. V usage is TRBV5-4 and J usage is TRBJ1-4; D is undetermined. The V gene's germline CDR1 is SGHNT and CDR2 YYREEE (reference sequence). The V and J ends lost 3 bases and 6 bases respectively, with 15 bases between them. This CDR3 has 15 residues. The CDR3 DNA sequence: TGTGCCAGCAGCTCAGGAGGGAGGAGATATGAAAAACTGTTTTTT. Encoded protein: CASSSGGRRYEKLFF.

The V call is TRBV7-9, the J call TRBJ1-2, with D perhaps matching TRBD1 (6 bases). CDR1 is SEHNR, CDR2 FQNEAQ, per germline (reference sequence). This CDR3 is built from 13 residues. V lost 4 bases and J lost 5, with 11 bases in between. In DNA, the CDR3 is TGTGCCAGCAGCTCACAGGGAATTTATGGCTACACCTTC. This translates into CASSSQGIYGYTF.

The chain employs TRBV6-5 and TRBJ1-1, with 8 bases identical to TRBD1. The ends lost 4 bases at V and 3 bases at J; junction bases unmatched: 10. Germline V CDR1 and CDR2: MNHEY, SVGAGI. The CDR3 contains 16 residues. The CDR3 region is CASSFLPGGGDTEAFF. The CDR3 DNA sequence: TGTGCCAGCAGTTTTCTCCCAGGGGGCGGAGACACTGAAGCTTTCTTT.

The chain links TRBV5-8 to TRBJ1-4, with 7 positions matching TRBD1. V gave up 2 bases and J gave up 2 bases; unmatched junction bases: 0. CDR3 length: 14 residues. Germline CDR1 is SGHTS and CDR2 is YDEGEE. For the CDR3, the DNA is TGTGCCAGCAGCTTACAGGGGACTAATGAAAAACTGTTTTTT. This gives the protein CASSLQGTNEKLFF.

This clone was observed once. The chain uses TRBV9 and TRBJ2-3; possible D gene TRBD2, 6 bases. The CDR3 runs 15 residues. V lost 0 bases to trimming and J lost 6 bases, with 14 bases between them. Germline CDR1 SGDLS, CDR2 YYNGEE. CDR3 nucleotide sequence: TGTGCCAGCAGCGTAGGAGGGCAGGGACTCGATACGCAGTATTTT. Translation: CASSVGGQGLDTQYF.

This clone was seen only a few times. The gene calls are TRBV29-1 and TRBJ1-2, with D hard to call. Germline V lookup: CDR1 SQVTM, CDR2 ANQGSEA. The CDR3 totals 16 residues. The V end was cut by 4 bases, the J end by 2 bases, with 20 bases between. CDR3 residues: CSVVSPVGRPNYGYTF. The CDR3 DNA is TGCAGCGTTGTATCCCCGGTTGGCAGGCCGAACTATGGCTACACCTTC.

The chain couples TRBV6-5 to TRBJ1-1, with 7 bases fitting TRBD1. The CDR3 length is 15 residues. Per germline, CDR1 MNHEY and CDR2 SVGAGI. The trim removed 6 bases at V and 11 bases at J, leaving 18 bases unmatched. Here the CDR3 DNA reads TGTGCCAGCAGCCAGGGTACAGGGGTAGGGTGTGGGGCTTTCTTT. Protein sequence: CASSQGTGVGCGAFF.

V gene TRBV7-9 combines with J gene TRBJ1-1; 7 bases align to TRBD1. Per the germline V gene, CDR1 is SEHNR and CDR2 is FQNEAQ (reference sequence). This CDR3 has 15 amino acids. V shed 1 base and J 5 bases; nucleotides not matched to a gene: 7. The DNA of the CDR3 is TGTGCCAGCAGCTTAGATAGGCCCAGGGGGACTGAAGCTTTCTTT. It encodes CASSLDRPRGTEAFF.

V and J are TRBV28 and TRBJ1-2; TRBD1 matches at 8 bases. V was pared by 8 bases and J by 8 bases, with 4 bases of the junction left unmatched. CDR1 and CDR2 from the germline V gene are MDHEN and SYDVKM. The CDR3 is 11 residues long. The CDR3 region is CASSGQGGYTF. The DNA of the CDR3 is TGTGCCAGCTCTGGACAGGGAGGCTACACCTTC.

V is TRBV6-5 and J is TRBJ2-7; TRBD2 might be the D (5 bases). The CDR3 totals 14 residues. Trimming removed 2 bases from V and 0 bases from J, with 8 bases in between. Germline loops: CDR1 MNHEY, CDR2 SVGAGI. CDR3 protein: CASSYLRDSYEQYF. The CDR3 DNA reads TGTGCCAGCAGTTACCTACGGGACTCCTACGAGCAGTACTTC.

The chain has TRBV7-2 and TRBJ2-1, with D maybe TRBD2 (7 bases). Per germline, CDR1 SGHTA and CDR2 FQGNSA. The CDR3 consists of 13 residues. The DNA for the CDR3 is TGTGCAGTCTACGACGGGGGGCGAAATGAGCAGTTCTTC. It specifies CAVYDGGRNEQFF.

The V gene is TRBV9, the J gene TRBJ2-1, with a weak D call TRBD2 (5 bases). The CDR3 is made up of 14 amino acids. In germline, CDR1 is SGDLS, CDR2 YYNGEE. V was trimmed by 3 bases and J by 0 bases, leaving 7 bases between them. The CDR3 spells CASSGELSYNEQFF. CDR3 bases: TGTGCCAGCAGCGGGGAGCTCTCCTACAATGAGCAGTTCTTC.

This sequence joins TRBV5-6 and TRBJ1-2, with TRBD1 identical over 7 bases. CDR3 size: 16 residues. The germline CDR1 and CDR2 sequences are SGHDT and YYEEEE. The J segment lost 0 bases and the V segment lost 3 bases, leaving 8 bases of the junction unmatched. CDR3 region: CASSSTGKGTNYGYTF. Written as DNA, the CDR3 is TGTGCCAGCAGCTCGACAGGGAAGGGGACTAACTATGGCTACACCTTC.

The rearrangement uses TRBV19 and TRBJ2-1; 8 nucleotides align to TRBD2. The V gene's germline CDR1 is LNHDA and CDR2 SQIVND (reference sequence). The CDR3 has 13 residues. The V and J ends lost 9 bases and 3 bases, in that order; junction bases with no gene match: 4. The CDR3 sequence: CASRGGLYNEQFF. The CDR3 DNA reads TGTGCCAGCCGGGGGGGGCTCTACAATGAGCAGTTCTTC.

The V and J genes are TRBV6-4 and TRBJ2-3; 7 bases are shared with TRBD1. The CDR3 spans 13 residues. CDR1 MRHNA and CDR2 SNTAGT come from the germline V gene. Germline trimming cut 4 bases from V and 6 bases from J; bases unmatched to any gene: 4. CDR3 amino acids: CASSVVRGDTQYF. Written as DNA, the CDR3 is TGTGCCAGCAGTGTCGTCAGGGGGGATACGCAGTATTTT.

The rearrangement links TRBV6-5 to TRBJ1-2, with 8 bases identical to TRBD1. Germline CDR1 is MNHEY and CDR2 is SVGAGI. The V gene end was trimmed by 0 bases and the J gene end by 4 bases; junction bases not matched to a gene: 4. The CDR3 totals 15 residues. DNA of the CDR3: TGTGCCAGCAGTTACTCCGGACAGGGAGGCTATGGCTACACCTTC. Translation gives CASSYSGQGGYGYTF.

This clone was seen once. V and J are TRBV5-5 and TRBJ1-5; 7 bases agree with TRBD1. The CDR3 is 15 amino acids. J gave up 3 bases and V 2 bases, and 5 bases lay outside the gene matches. CDR1 is SGHKS and CDR2 is YYEKEE in the germline V gene (reference sequence). CDR3 DNA sequence: TGTGCCAGCAGCTTTTTGCAGGGGGACAATCAGCCCCAGCATTTT. Translated: CASSFLQGDNQPQHF.